Detailed here is one T cell receptor beta chain. The record originates from a study of blood T cell repertoires in COVID-19. CDR3 length: 13 amino acids. Germline assignment: CDR1 SQVTM and CDR2 ANQGSEA. The V and J ends lost 3 bases and 4 bases respectively, with 13 bases between them. Per the study methods: The authors estimated nucleated cell counts from reference gene primer amplification. Some clones are missing from TCRdb's copy, which holds only in-frame ones; the method was immunoSEQ multiplex PCR. V and J calls and clone size are copied from that table; D and trimming were computed from the DNA. The table has about 60,000 clones, about 86% seen once.

Sequenced input: peripheral blood. J is TRBJ2-7 and V is TRBV29-1; TRBD1 is a possible D gene (6 bases). The receptor was derived from a man in his 60s with acute or convalescent COVID-19. In DNA, the CDR3 is TGCAGCGTTGAGGCCAGGCAGGGGTACGAGCAGTACTTC. This translates into CSVEARQGYEQYF.